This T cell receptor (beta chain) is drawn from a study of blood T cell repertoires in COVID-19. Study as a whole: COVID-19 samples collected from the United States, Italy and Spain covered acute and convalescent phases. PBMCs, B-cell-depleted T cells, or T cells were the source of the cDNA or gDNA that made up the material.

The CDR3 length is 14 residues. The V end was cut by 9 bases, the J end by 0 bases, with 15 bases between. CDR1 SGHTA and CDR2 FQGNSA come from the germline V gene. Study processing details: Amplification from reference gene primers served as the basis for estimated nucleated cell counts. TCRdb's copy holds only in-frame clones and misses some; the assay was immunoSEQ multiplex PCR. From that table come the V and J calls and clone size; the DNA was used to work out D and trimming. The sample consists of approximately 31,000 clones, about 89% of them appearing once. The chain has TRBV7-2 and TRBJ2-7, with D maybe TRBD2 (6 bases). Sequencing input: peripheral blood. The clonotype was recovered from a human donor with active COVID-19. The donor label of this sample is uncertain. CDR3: CASQFGGSSYEQYF. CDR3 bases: TGTGCCAGTCAATTTGGGGGGAGCTCCTACGAGCAGTACTTC.